This TCR beta chain comes out of a study of CXCR3-negative and CXCR3-positive naive CD8 T cells. General study findings and limits: Partial loss of CXCR3 expression followed cryopreservation; most assays used fresh PBMCs.

With UMI labels, 5' RACE was used to prepare the TRB cDNA libraries. TCRdb reanalyzed the 5' RACE reads and collapses them to one entry per CDR3 protein, without DNA. The sample table sets out fewer than 55,000 distinct CDR3 sequences. CDR3 length: 15 residues. Germline CDR1 and CDR2: MNHEY and SVGAGI. Details on this clonotype: Its antigen is still unknown.

Sorts performed in triplicate captured hundreds of thousands of cells each from every CD8+ T cell subset. The specimen sequenced was naive CXCR3- CD8+ T cells from blood. Subset defined: CD45RO-CCR7+CD27+CD95- naive CD8+ T cells lacking CXCR3 (TNR3-). J is TRBJ2-5 and V is TRBV6-5; TCRdb's D call, TRBD2, is unchecked because there is no DNA. The source of this sequence is a human donor in good health. Some clones in this sample may be carry-over from other donors' samples. CDR3 in amino acids: CASSYIGGGAETQYF.